These 18 T cell receptor beta chains originate from one sample sequenced in a study of T cells in narcolepsy. Profiling relied on immunoSEQ multiplex PCR, and the TCRdb table lists in-frame clones only, not all of them. The sample consists of 34,000 or so clones, around three quarters of them appearing once. Sequencing used memory (CD45RA-) CD4+ T cells from blood. The receptors shown here come from a human donor in good health.

This clone was observed a single time. The V and J genes are TRBV5-6 and TRBJ2-7; 12 nucleotides agree with TRBD2. This CDR3 region has 15 residues. Looked up from germline, CDR1 is SGHDT and CDR2 is YYEEEE. V was pared by 4 bases and J by 7 bases, with 9 bases of the junction left unmatched. This CDR3 reads CASSSGLAGFWEQYF. DNA for the CDR3: TGTGCCAGCAGCAGTGGACTAGCGGGATTTTGGGAGCAGTACTTC.

The V call is TRBV18, the J call TRBJ2-1, with D unresolved. V lost 6 bases and J lost 6, with 15 bases in between. Germline assignment: CDR1 KGHSH and CDR2 LQKENI. The CDR3 consists of 14 residues. The CDR3 here is CASSANPGLNEQFF. CDR3 DNA sequence: TGTGCCAGCTCCGCAAATCCGGGTCTCAATGAGCAGTTCTTC.

J is TRBJ2-5 and V is TRBV7-2; D possibly matches TRBD1 or TRBD2 (5 bases each). The V end lost 4 bases, the J end lost 4 bases, and 25 bases lay between the germline ends. The CDR3 has 18 residues. Germline loops: CDR1 SGHTA, CDR2 FQGNSA. In nucleotides, the CDR3 is TGTGCCAGCAGCTCTAGTCGGCTTGGACAAATCGAGGGAGAGACCCAGTACTTC. Its translation: CASSSSRLGQIEGETQYF. Using reference TRBV7-2 and TRBJ2-5 for the parts outside the CDR3, the full variable domain is GAGVSQSPSNKVTEKGKDVELRCDPISGHTALYWYRQSLGQGLEFLIYFQGNSAPDKSGLPSDRFSAERTGGSVSTLTIQRTQQEDSAVYLCASSSSRLGQIEGETQYFGPGTRLLVL.

The chain joins TRBV6-1 to TRBJ1-5; D ambiguous. In germline, CDR1 is MNHNS, CDR2 SASEGT. Trimming cost V 6 bases and J 4 bases, with 10 bases left between them. This CDR3 region has 13 residues. In DNA, the CDR3 is TGTGCCAGCAGATCCAACGGGAATCAGCCCCAGCATTTT. It codes for CASRSNGNQPQHF.

The V and J genes are TRBV14 and TRBJ2-5; no clear D. The CDR3 length is 12 residues. Trimming removed 3 bases from V and 4 bases from J, with 6 bases in between. The germline CDR1 and CDR2 sequences are SGHDN and FVKESK. CDR3 sequence (DNA): TGTGCCAGCAGCCAGAGAGGAGAGACCCAGTACTTC. Its protein product is CASSQRGETQYF.

The genes are TRBV19 and TRBJ2-3; 12 bases map to TRBD2. J lost 2 bases, V lost 7 bases, and 4 bases had no gene match. The CDR3 runs to 15 residues. Per the germline V gene, CDR1 is LNHDA and CDR2 is SQIVND (reference sequence). The CDR3 here is CASTGLAGPTDTQYF. The CDR3 coding sequence is TGTGCCAGTACCGGACTAGCGGGGCCCACAGATACGCAGTATTTT.

This clone was found a few times. This chain joins TRBV6-6 and TRBJ1-2; the D gene is possibly TRBD1 (6 bases). The CDR3 extends over 15 amino acids. V was shortened by 4 bases and J by 6 bases, with 18 bases between the two germline ends. From germline, CDR1 is MNHNY and CDR2 SVGAGI (reference sequence). CDR3 sequence reads: CASSSPTQTGNGYTF. The CDR3 nucleotides read TGTGCCAGCAGTTCCCCTACTCAGACAGGAAATGGCTACACCTTC.

This clone was found once. The chain couples TRBV28 to TRBJ2-7; weak D call: TRBD1 (6 bases). The germline gives CDR1 MDHEN, CDR2 SYDVKM. Trimming cost V 8 bases and J 2 bases, with 19 bases left between them. CDR3 length equals 15 residues. This chain's CDR3 is CASGPFGGPTYEQYF. The CDR3 nucleotides are TGTGCCAGCGGGCCCTTTGGGGGCCCAACCTACGAGCAGTACTTC.

This chain links TRBV19 with TRBJ1-1, with 8 bases identical to TRBD1. V lost 7 bases and J lost 11; bases outside the gene matches: 9. Germline assignment: CDR1 LNHDA and CDR2 SQIVND (reference sequence). The CDR3 length is 12 residues. CDR3 region: CASMTLDREAFF. CDR3 DNA: TGTGCCAGTATGACCTTGGACAGGGAGGCTTTCTTT.

This clone is medium-sized. The V gene is TRBV5-1, the J gene TRBJ1-1, with D perhaps TRBD1 (5 bases). CDR1 and CDR2 (germline): SGHRS, YFSETQ. The CDR3 is 14 amino acids. With 0 bases removed from V and 5 bases from J, the gap between germline ends came to 11 bases. The CDR3 bases are TGCGCCAGCAGCTTGGGAGGGGAAGGGACTGAAGCTTTCTTT. Translating gives CASSLGGEGTEAFF.

This clone occurred a few times. The chain couples TRBV19 to TRBJ1-2; D is undetermined. Trimming left V 2 bases short and J 10 bases short, with 11 bases between. Germline CDR1 reads LNHDA; CDR2 reads SQIVND (reference sequence). The CDR3 consists of 12 residues. CDR3 amino acids: CASSISKGIYTF. In DNA form, the CDR3 reads TGTGCCAGTAGTATAAGTAAAGGGATCTACACCTTC.

The V and J genes are TRBV6-1 and TRBJ2-3; 9 positions agree with TRBD2. J lost 4 bases, V lost 4 bases, and 6 bases had no gene match. CDR1 and CDR2 (germline): MNHNS, SASEGT. The CDR3 length is 15 residues. The CDR3 loop is CASSVSSGSPDTQYF. The DNA of the CDR3 is TGTGCCAGCAGTGTCAGTAGCGGGAGTCCAGATACGCAGTATTTT.

The rearrangement links TRBV15 to TRBJ1-6, with D maybe TRBD1 (6 bases). CDR1 and CDR2 (germline): LNHNV, YYDKDF (reference sequence). This CDR3 comprises 16 residues. Trimming took 5 bases from V and 9 from J, leaving 20 bases between them. CDR3 loop: CATSPRRTAASSPLHF. CDR3 DNA sequence: TGTGCCACCAGCCCCCGACGGACAGCCGCGAGTTCACCCCTCCACTTT.

The rearrangement uses TRBV6-5 and TRBJ1-4; tentatively, D is TRBD1 (6 bases). This CDR3 region has 14 residues. V was clipped by 6 bases and J by 5 bases, with 13 bases between them. Germline loops: CDR1 MNHEY, CDR2 SVGAGI. The CDR3 DNA is TGTGCCAGCAGCTTCCGGACAGAGAATGAAAAACTGTTTTTT. The encoded protein is CASSFRTENEKLFF.

The chain joins TRBV19 to TRBJ2-1; D gene uncertain. The CDR3 covers 15 residues. V shed 5 bases and J shed 9 bases, with 20 bases lying between them. CDR1 LNHDA and CDR2 SQIVND come from the germline V gene (reference sequence). CDR3 bases: TGTGCCAGTAGTCTCACCGGGTCCGGCGGCACTGAGCAGTTCTTC. Residues: CASSLTGSGGTEQFF.

The V call is TRBV4-2, the J call TRBJ2-2, with unresolved D. The CDR3 loop spans 16 amino acids. Trimming stripped 0 bases from V and 7 bases from J, with 15 bases between. Germline assignment: CDR1 LGHNA and CDR2 YNFKEQ. CDR3 sequence (DNA): TGTGCCAGCAGCCAAGATCGTGGTAGCACCGGCGGGGAGCTGTTTTTT. Amino acid sequence: CASSQDRGSTGGELFF.

The chain uses TRBV2 and TRBJ1-1; unclear D gene. Germline lookup yields CDR1 SNHLY and CDR2 FYNNEI. V lost 7 bases and J lost 1, with 7 bases in between. The CDR3 length is 12 residues. CDR3 in amino acids: CASKGGNTEAFF. The CDR3 DNA follows: TGTGCCAGCAAAGGCGGGAACACTGAAGCTTTCTTT. Full variable domain (missing parts from reference TRBV2 and TRBJ1-1): EPEVTQTPSHQVTQMGQEVILRCVPISNHLYFYWYRQILGQKVEFLVSFYNNEISEKSEIFDDQFSVERPDGSNFTLKIRSTKLEDSAMYFCASKGGNTEAFFGQGTRLTVV.

The genes are TRBV7-8 and TRBJ2-5, with D tentatively TRBD2 (5 bases). Germline CDR1 SGHVS, CDR2 FQNEAQ. The CDR3 consists of 14 residues. V gave up 2 bases and J gave up 4 bases, with 11 bases separating them. CDR3 in amino acids: CASSLTGLGETQYF. CDR3 DNA: TGTGCCAGCAGCTTAACGGGGTTGGGAGAGACCCAGTACTTC.